This passage covers 22 T cell receptor beta chains from one sample sequenced in a study of shared clonotypes between healthy human individuals. Method: immunoSEQ multiplex PCR; TCRdb's copy keeps in-frame clones and lacks some. The table includes over a million clones, about 84% detected once. The sample comprised memory CD4+ T cells from PBMCs. Stated subset: CD45RA-negative fraction. These receptors came from a man aged 18 to 29 in good health. Some clones in this sample may be carry-over from other donors' samples.

The chain employs TRBV2 and TRBJ1-3; no reliable D call. Germline CDR1 reads SNHLY; CDR2 reads FYNNEI. The V and J ends lost 4 bases and 2 bases respectively, with 12 bases between them. There are 15 residues in the CDR3. CDR3 DNA sequence: TGTGCCAGCAGTGGGACTCCAAGAACTGGAAACACCATATATTTT. This translates into CASSGTPRTGNTIYF.

The rearrangement links TRBV5-1 to TRBJ2-1; D may be TRBD1 (5 bases). The CDR3 sequence is 15 residues long. Germline values: CDR1 SGHRS, CDR2 YFSETQ. V lost 0 bases to trimming and J lost 8 bases, with 15 bases between them. CDR3 loop: CASSLVGPSRDEQFF. DNA of the CDR3: TGCGCCAGCAGCTTGGTCGGCCCCAGCAGGGATGAGCAGTTCTTC.

This chain joins TRBV28 and TRBJ2-7, with D unclear. The length of the CDR3 is 14 residues. Germline V lookup: CDR1 MDHEN, CDR2 SYDVKM. Trimming cost V 3 bases and J 3 bases, with 12 bases left between them. The CDR3 loop reads CASSFGSANYEQYF. CDR3 nucleotides: TGTGCCAGCAGTTTTGGGTCAGCAAACTACGAGCAGTACTTC.

The chain recombines TRBV6-1 with TRBJ2-7, with TRBD2 as a possible D gene (5 bases). Germline loops: CDR1 MNHNS, CDR2 SASEGT. The CDR3 is 15 amino acids. V was pared by 3 bases and J by 6 bases, with 18 bases between. The DNA of the CDR3 is TGTGCCAGCAGTGATGGTGGGAGAAGAGTGGGCGAGCAGTACTTC. This codes for CASSDGGRRVGEQYF.

The count of this clone is one. The J gene is TRBJ2-7, the V gene TRBV27; D perhaps matches TRBD1 (6 bases). This CDR3 is built from 14 residues. Germline V gene sequence: CDR1 MNHEY, CDR2 SMNVEV (reference sequence). V lost 2 bases and J lost 3, with 11 bases in between. CDR3 nucleotides: TGTGCCAGCAGTTTAACCAGGGGTCTCTACGAGCAGTACTTC. This codes for CASSLTRGLYEQYF.

The V and J genes are TRBV18 and TRBJ2-1; a weak D match, TRBD2 (5 bases). The V and J ends lost 1 base and 12 bases respectively, with 19 bases between them. This CDR3 comprises 15 residues. Germline CDR1 reads KGHSH; CDR2 reads LQKENI. The DNA of the CDR3 is TGTGCCAGCTCACCACTCCAAACCGCGGGCTACGGGCAGTTCTTC. It specifies CASSPLQTAGYGQFF.

This clone was detected a few times. The same CDR3 arises from other DNA sequences in this sample as well. This chain joins TRBV7-3 and TRBJ1-1; a weak D match, TRBD1 (6 bases). Trimming removed 6 bases at V and 0 bases at J, with 8 bases between. CDR3 length: 13 amino acids. The V gene's germline CDR1 is SGHTA and CDR2 FQGTGA. CDR3 coding DNA: TGTGCCAGCAGTACAGGGTTGAACACTGAAGCTTTCTTT. It is translated as CASSTGLNTEAFF.

This clone was detected a few times. The chain joins TRBV9 to TRBJ2-7, with a weak D call TRBD1 (5 bases). The V end lost 2 bases, the J end lost 6 bases, and 9 bases lay between the germline ends. The length of the CDR3 is 12 residues. CDR1 is SGDLS, CDR2 YYNGEE, per germline. The chain's CDR3 is CASSVQGSEQYF. Written as DNA, the CDR3 is TGTGCCAGCAGCGTCCAGGGTTCCGAGCAGTACTTC.

The V and J genes are TRBV5-1 and TRBJ2-7; TRBD2 aligns across 8 bases. V lost 0 bases and J lost 5; bases outside the gene matches: 13. This CDR3 spans 17 amino acids. Germline CDR1 SGHRS, CDR2 YFSETQ. CDR3 DNA: TGCGCCAGCAGCTTGGCCCCGAGCGGGAGCGGGGGCGACGAGCAGTACTTC. This encodes CASSLAPSGSGGDEQYF.

The V and J genes are TRBV2 and TRBJ1-1, with D unclear. Germline CDR1 SNHLY, CDR2 FYNNEI. The CDR3 totals 13 residues. Trimming cost V 8 bases and J 1 base, with 11 bases left between them. The DNA of the CDR3 is TGTGCCAGCGAATCGGCAGCGAACACTGAAGCTTTCTTT. It codes for CASESAANTEAFF. Supplemented by reference TRBV2 and TRBJ1-1, the full variable domain reads EPEVTQTPSHQVTQMGQEVILRCVPISNHLYFYWYRQILGQKVEFLVSFYNNEISEKSEIFDDQFSVERPDGSNFTLKIRSTKLEDSAMYFCASESAANTEAFFGQGTRLTVV.

The chain recombines TRBV5-5 with TRBJ2-1, with D perhaps matching TRBD1 or TRBD2 (5 bases each). Per germline, CDR1 SGHKS and CDR2 YYEKEE (reference sequence). The CDR3 sequence is 15 residues long. V lost 5 bases to trimming and J lost 6 bases, with 18 bases between them. The chain's CDR3 is CASRTRDAPGNEQFF. CDR3 sequence (DNA): TGTGCCAGCAGGACCCGGGACGCCCCGGGCAATGAGCAGTTCTTC.

Notes on this clone: The sample contains more than one DNA sequence encoding this CDR3. CDR3 protein: CASSLDRGEAFF. The CDR3, as DNA: TGCGCCAGCAGCCTAGATAGGGGAGAAGCTTTCTTT. This chain links TRBV5-1 with TRBJ1-1; TRBD1 is a possible D gene (5 bases). This CDR3 spans 12 amino acids. The germline V gene encodes CDR1 SGHRS and CDR2 YFSETQ. Trimming pared 4 bases from V and 8 bases from J, leaving 12 bases between.

The CDR3 reads CASSSIAGWDSRLHEQFF. CDR3 sequence (DNA): TGTGCCAGCAGTTCTATTGCGGGGTGGGACAGTAGGCTCCATGAGCAGTTCTTC. The chain joins TRBV28 to TRBJ2-1, with TRBD1 as a possible D gene (7 bases). Trimming stripped 4 bases from V and 8 bases from J, with 27 bases between. CDR3 length: 18 amino acids. The germline V gene has CDR1 MDHEN and CDR2 SYDVKM.

The genes are TRBV28 and TRBJ1-2; D gene uncertain. The germline CDR1 and CDR2 sequences are MDHEN and SYDVKM. The ends were cut back, 8 bases at V and 5 bases at J, with 30 bases in the middle. The CDR3 covers 18 residues. CDR3 sequence (DNA): TGTGCCAGCCTCCCCCCCACTACACATCCGACGTCGGTATATGGCTACACCTTC. Its translation: CASLPPTTHPTSVYGYTF.

There are many counts of this clone. The chain is built from TRBV28 and TRBJ1-1; 8 bases align to TRBD1. The CDR3 contains 18 residues. CDR1 is MDHEN, CDR2 SYDVKM, per germline. Germline trimming cut 4 bases from V and 4 bases from J; bases unmatched to any gene: 17. This chain's CDR3 is CASSSPRTGHDLSTEAFF. The DNA of the CDR3 is TGTGCCAGCAGTTCCCCGCGGACAGGGCACGATTTGTCCACTGAAGCTTTCTTT.

This chain joins TRBV9 and TRBJ1-3; D is perhaps TRBD1 (6 bases). CDR1 and CDR2 (germline): SGDLS, YYNGEE. Trimming took off 5 bases at V and 4 bases at J, with 16 bases between the two ends. This CDR3 contains 15 residues. The DNA for the CDR3 is TGTGCCAGCAGTTGGGCTGGGGGCGCAGGAAACACCATATATTTT. Protein: CASSWAGGAGNTIYF.

This chain joins TRBV5-1 and TRBJ1-3, with D unclear. Germline V CDR1 and CDR2: SGHRS, YFSETQ. The length of the CDR3 is 14 residues. V lost 2 bases and J lost 4, with 10 bases in between. CDR3 DNA: TGCGCCAGCAGCTTAGAGGGCAGGGGAAACACCATATATTTT. Its translation is CASSLEGRGNTIYF.

The V gene is TRBV18, the J gene TRBJ2-2; 9 positions agree with TRBD2. CDR1 and CDR2 from the germline V gene are KGHSH and LQKENI. The junction had 6 bases not matched to a gene; V was cut back by 3 bases and J by 4 bases. This CDR3 is 16 amino acids long. As DNA, the CDR3 is TGTGCCAGCTCACCGGCGGGAGGGGTCATCACCGGGGAGCTGTTTTTT. It encodes CASSPAGGVITGELFF.

The chain combines TRBV7-8 with TRBJ2-7; 8 bases agree with TRBD2. This CDR3 comprises 17 residues. Germline lookup yields CDR1 SGHVS and CDR2 FQNEAQ. Trimming cost V 8 bases and J 3 bases; bases outside gene matches: 18. The CDR3 DNA sequence: TGTGCCAGCCCTCCCCCCAGCGGGAGACACCCCGTCTACGAGCAGTACTTC. It specifies CASPPPSGRHPVYEQYF.

The chain combines TRBV11-2 with TRBJ2-5; D might be TRBD2 (6 bases). The V gene lost 2 bases and the J gene lost 5 bases, with 12 bases spanning the gap. Germline values: CDR1 SGHAT, CDR2 FQNNGV. The CDR3 consists of 14 residues. The CDR3 spells CASSLWPGAETQYF. The CDR3 region has the DNA TGTGCCAGCAGCTTATGGCCGGGAGCGGAGACCCAGTACTTC.

The chain couples TRBV7-2 to TRBJ2-5; tentative D call: TRBD2 (6 bases). Trimming stripped 5 bases from V and 4 bases from J, with 11 bases between. The CDR3 contains 13 residues. CDR1 SGHTA and CDR2 FQGNSA come from the germline V gene. Written as DNA, the CDR3 is TGTGCCAGCAGCCGCGGGACTTCAGAGACCCAGTACTTC. Protein sequence: CASSRGTSETQYF.

The count of this clone is one. This chain joins TRBV9 and TRBJ2-3, with D tentatively TRBD1 (6 bases). The CDR3 length is 16 residues. The V end was cut by 0 bases, the J end by 2 bases, with 13 bases between. In germline, CDR1 is SGDLS, CDR2 YYNGEE. This CDR3 is CASSVGWGQNTDTQYF. As DNA, the CDR3 is TGTGCCAGCAGCGTAGGTTGGGGACAAAACACAGATACGCAGTATTTT.